This TCR beta chain emerged from a study of glioma-infiltrating T cells. This clonotype qualifies as medium-sized (0.01 to 0.1%). Using RNA template, CDR3s of TCR alpha and beta were amplified with iRepertoire arm-PCR. Via MiXCR, TCRdb re-called the multiplex PCR reads, giving one row per CDR3 protein. The table includes 3,500 to 5,500 distinct CDR3 sequences, around 25% detected once. The sequenced sample was glioma tissue, nonneoplastic brain tissue, or PBMCs (not recorded which). The source is a human donor with low-grade glioma or glioblastoma, undergoing nonglioma brain surgery, or in good health (not recorded which).

CDR3 sequence reads: CASSQPLAGQVTDTQYF. The CDR3 DNA reads as TGCGCCAGCAGCCAACCACTAGCGGGCCAGGTCACAGATACGCAGTATTTT. This chain connects TRBV4-1 to TRBJ2-3, with 9 bases identical to TRBD2. The CDR3 loop spans 17 amino acids. In germline, CDR1 is MGHRA, CDR2 YSYEKL. V lost 2 bases to trimming and J lost 2 bases; unmatched junction nucleotides: 8.